The clone carrying this T cell receptor (beta chain) was seen only once. Its matching antigen is unknown. The data stem from a study of PD-1 blockade in mismatch repair-deficient tumors. Study-level points and caveats: Tumor-resident clones, often undetectable pretreatment in blood, expanded then contracted after pembrolizumab.

Time point denoted: roughly nine-day in vitro stimulation with candidate neoantigen peptide 2. A roughly 11-day in vitro culture was run per each of several reactive peptides. This CDR3 is built from 14 residues. Per germline, CDR1 SNHLY and CDR2 FYNNEI. Trimming stripped 10 bases from V and 0 bases from J, with 16 bases between. TCRdb's copy holds only in-frame clones and misses some; the assay was immunoSEQ multiplex PCR. The table records 8,500 to 10,000 clones, about 86% of them present only once. The sequenced sample was cells cultured in vitro, obtained from a patient treated with pembrolizumab. V is TRBV2 and J is TRBJ2-7; tentative D call: TRBD2 (6 bases). The origin of this receptor is an adult with mismatch repair-deficient cancer. In DNA form, the CDR3 reads TGTGCCACTAGCGCCTGGAGGAGCTCCTACGAGCAGTACTTC. It is translated as CATSAWRSSYEQYF.